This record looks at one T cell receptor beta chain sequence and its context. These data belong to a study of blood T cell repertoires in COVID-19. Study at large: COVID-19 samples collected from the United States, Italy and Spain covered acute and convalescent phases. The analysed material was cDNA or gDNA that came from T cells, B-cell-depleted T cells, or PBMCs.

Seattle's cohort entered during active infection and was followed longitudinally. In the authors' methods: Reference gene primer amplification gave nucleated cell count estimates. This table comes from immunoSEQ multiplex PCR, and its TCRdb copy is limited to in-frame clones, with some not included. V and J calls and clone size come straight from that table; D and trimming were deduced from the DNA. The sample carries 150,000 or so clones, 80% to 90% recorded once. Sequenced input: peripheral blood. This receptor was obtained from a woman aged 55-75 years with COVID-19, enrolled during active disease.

The CDR3 nucleotides are TGTGCCATCAGTGAGGCGGGGGGGCGCTCCTACAATGAGCAGTTCTTC. This codes for CAISEAGGRSYNEQFF. The chain links TRBV10-3 to TRBJ2-1; 9 bases match TRBD2. The CDR3 length is 16 residues. Germline assignment: CDR1 ENHRY and CDR2 SYGVKD. The V and J ends lost 2 bases and 0 bases, in that order; junction bases with no gene match: 2.